What follows is one T cell receptor (beta chain) and its context. Reverse transcription of 0.5 to 1 ug RNA was performed with random hexamers. TCRdb fed the immunoSEQ multiplex PCR reads into MiXCR, producing one record per CDR3 protein. Altogether more than 150,000 distinct CDR3 sequences are present, over 85% being singletons, with the ten largest covering about 0.21%. The data originate from a study of CD8 T cells in Susac syndrome. Trimming left V 1 base short and J 7 bases short, with 7 bases between. Germline V gene lookup returns CDR1 LNHDA and CDR2 SQIVND (reference sequence). The CDR3 has 13 residues.

This rearrangement joins TRBV19 to TRBJ2-2; D is uncertain. The sequenced sample was CD8+ T cells from PBMCs. The sequence derives from a human donor with multiple sclerosis. The CDR3 protein is CASSIGANGELFF. The DNA of the CDR3 is TGTGCCAGTAGTATAGGGGCCAACGGGGAGCTGTTTTTT.